One sample yielded the 14 T cell receptor beta chains listed below, sequenced in a study of blood T cell repertoires in COVID-19 (dated by TCRdb to 2020 to 2021). The library relied on the immunoSEQ multiplex PCR assay. TCRdb stores this immuneACCESS table with in-frame sequences only. Part of the clones is absent; in the studies checked, under half of the shortfall reflects unresolved V genes, and no reason is known for the rest. The sample records 55,000 to 85,000 clones, more than 60% of which are singletons. The leading ten clones occupy roughly a fifth of the sample. The specimen was peripheral blood. The receptor source for this set is a man between 60 and 70 years old with acute or convalescent COVID-19.

This clone has just a few counts. This chain joins TRBV19 and TRBJ2-2, with 10 nucleotides matching TRBD2. Germline values: CDR1 LNHDA, CDR2 SQIVND (reference sequence). The CDR3 sequence is 16 residues long. Losses at the gene ends were 5 bases for V and 5 bases for J; bases not matched to a gene: 8. The chain's CDR3 is CASSSASGRRTGELFF. CDR3 sequence (DNA): TGTGCCAGTAGTTCAGCTAGCGGGAGACGGACCGGGGAGCTGTTTTTT.

The rearrangement uses TRBV24-1 and TRBJ2-7, with 10 bases identical to TRBD1. V trimming: 4 bases; J trimming: 7 bases; junction bases outside the gene matches: 9. Per the germline V gene, CDR1 is KGHDR and CDR2 is SFDVKD. The CDR3 spans 15 residues. In DNA form, the CDR3 reads TGTGCCACCAGTGAACCTGACAGGGGGCGACGGGAGCAGTACTTC. This codes for CATSEPDRGRREQYF.

This clone has only one observation. The chain employs TRBV18 and TRBJ1-1; 10 positions match TRBD1. The CDR3 is made up of 18 amino acids. The trim removed 2 bases at V and 6 bases at J, leaving 15 bases unmatched. Germline V CDR1 and CDR2: KGHSH, LQKENI. The CDR3 region is CASSPNLRGQGGEAEAFF. Written as DNA, the CDR3 is TGTGCCAGCTCACCAAACCTTCGCGGACAGGGGGGTGAGGCTGAAGCTTTCTTT.

This sequence joins TRBV19 and TRBJ1-6; 8 bases align to TRBD1. The CDR3 loop spans 17 amino acids. The germline V gene has CDR1 LNHDA and CDR2 SQIVND (reference sequence). V gave up 1 base and J gave up 9 bases; unmatched junction bases: 11. The CDR3: CASSIGVERQGSSPLHF. CDR3 in DNA: TGTGCCAGTAGTATAGGGGTCGAGAGACAGGGGAGTTCACCCCTCCACTTT.

The chain employs TRBV5-5 and TRBJ2-2, with unresolved D. Trimming shortened V by 4 bases and J by 0 bases, and 13 bases separated the two germline ends. The germline V gene encodes CDR1 SGHKS and CDR2 YYEKEE (reference sequence). The CDR3 is 16 residues long. The CDR3 DNA is TGTGCCAGCAGCCGGAGCCTCACCACGAACACCGGGGAGCTGTTTTTT. Translating gives CASSRSLTTNTGELFF.

The chain couples TRBV6-5 to TRBJ2-7, with TRBD2 identical over 9 bases. The V gene end was trimmed by 7 bases and the J gene end by 7 bases; junction bases not matched to a gene: 8. Germline CDR1 reads MNHEY; CDR2 reads SVGAGI. The CDR3 consists of 13 residues. CDR3 residues: CASKGGGASEQYV. DNA of the CDR3: TGTGCCAGCAAGGGCGGGGGGGCGTCGGAGCAGTACGTC.

This chain links TRBV24-1 with TRBJ2-3, with 10 bases lining up with TRBD2. CDR1 is KGHDR and CDR2 is SFDVKD in the germline V gene. The CDR3 is made up of 16 amino acids. The junction had 7 bases not matched to a gene; V was cut back by 4 bases and J by 4 bases. The CDR3 nucleotides read TGTGCCACCAGTGACGCTAGCGGGAGTAGTTCAGATACGCAGTATTTT. Translating gives CATSDASGSSSDTQYF.

The V and J genes are TRBV7-9 and TRBJ2-1, with D perhaps matching TRBD2 (6 bases). V lost 5 bases to trimming and J lost 8 bases, with 10 bases between them. This CDR3 contains 12 residues. Germline loops: CDR1 SEHNR, CDR2 FQNEAQ (reference sequence). In DNA, the CDR3 is TGTGCCAGCAGCGCGGGGTGGGATGAGCAGTTCTTC. It is translated as CASSAGWDEQFF.

V is TRBV9 and J is TRBJ2-3; a weak D match, TRBD2 (5 bases). The CDR3 runs to 15 residues. Trimming removed 1 base at V and 2 bases at J, with 11 bases between. Per germline, CDR1 SGDLS and CDR2 YYNGEE. The CDR3 protein is CASSVTPEVTDTQYF. Here the CDR3 DNA reads TGTGCCAGCAGCGTAACCCCGGAGGTCACAGATACGCAGTATTTT. The full variable domain, completed using reference TRBV9 and TRBJ2-3, is DSGVTQTPKHLITATGQRVTLRCSPRSGDLSVYWYQQSLDQGLQFLIQYYNGEERAKGNILERFSAQQFPDLHSELNLSSLELGDSALYFCASSVTPEVTDTQYFGPGTRLTVL.

This chain links TRBV10-1 with TRBJ2-5; 8 positions match TRBD1. From germline, CDR1 is WNHNN and CDR2 SYGVQD (reference sequence). The length of the CDR3 is 15 residues. The junction had 3 bases not matched to a gene; V was cut back by 2 bases and J by 1 base. The CDR3 spells CASSEGTGGQETQYF. The CDR3 nucleotides read TGCGCCAGCAGTGAGGGGACAGGCGGCCAAGAGACCCAGTACTTC.

This clone showed up just once. The DNA for the CDR3 is TGCGCCAGCAGCCAGGGGGGGGAGTTATCCTACAATGAGCAGTTCTTC. This translates into CASSQGGELSYNEQFF. This sequence joins TRBV4-1 and TRBJ2-1; 7 nucleotides line up with TRBD2. Germline CDR1 reads MGHRA; CDR2 reads YSYEKL. The V segment lost 3 bases and the J segment 1 base; nucleotides outside the gene matches: 6. This CDR3 contains 16 residues.

The J gene is TRBJ1-2, the V gene TRBV18; the D gene is possibly TRBD1 (5 bases). This CDR3 spans 12 amino acids. Per germline, CDR1 KGHSH and CDR2 LQKENI. Trimming removed 3 bases from V and 8 bases from J, with 10 bases in between. CDR3: CASSPPGRGYTF. The CDR3 nucleotides read TGTGCCAGCTCACCGCCAGGGCGGGGCTACACCTTC.

This chain links TRBV25-1 with TRBJ2-1; D possibly corresponds to TRBD1 (5 bases). CDR1 is MGHDK and CDR2 is SYGVNS in the germline V gene. This CDR3 spans 15 amino acids. V was trimmed by 3 bases and J by 9 bases, leaving 18 bases between them. The CDR3 DNA reads TGTGCCAGCAGTGACGCTAAAGGGGTCCACGGTGAGCAGTTCTTC. As protein: CASSDAKGVHGEQFF.

The chain has TRBV29-1 and TRBJ1-1; D perhaps matches TRBD1 (5 bases). Germline V lookup: CDR1 SQVTM, CDR2 ANQGSEA. The CDR3 has 11 residues. Trimming shortened V by 1 base and J by 6 bases, and 6 bases separated the two germline ends. The CDR3 here is CSVEGGAEAFF. DNA for the CDR3: TGCAGCGTTGAAGGGGGCGCTGAAGCTTTCTTT.